The 26 T cell receptor beta chains listed next were all sequenced from one sample in a study of Graves' ophthalmopathy and Graves' hyperthyroidism. RNA transcripts served as template for amplifying TCR beta CDR3 sequences. Amplification began with first-round RT-PCR using HTBI primers, then second-round multiplex PCR was performed. Each CDR3 protein gets one entry after TCRdb re-called the multiplex PCR reads with MiXCR. The sample contains 150,000 to 200,000 distinct CDR3 sequences, roughly two fifths of which appear only once. The specimen sequenced was peripheral blood. These receptors originate from a man aged 25-45 years with Graves' ophthalmopathy.

J is TRBJ2-7 and V is TRBV12-3 or TRBV12-4; D is undetermined. Trimming took off 3 bases at V and 0 bases at J, with 9 bases between the two ends. This CDR3 region has 14 residues. The CDR3 sequence is CASSFGASSYEQYF. DNA for the CDR3: TGTGCCAGCAGTTTCGGAGCCAGCTCCTACGAGCAGTACTTC.

The chain joins TRBV10-3 to TRBJ2-2, with 7 bases that match TRBD2. There are 15 residues in the CDR3. CDR1 is ENHRY and CDR2 is SYGVKD in the germline V gene. The trim removed 10 bases at V and 5 bases at J, leaving 13 bases unmatched. The CDR3 spells CATVREAGLTGELFF. The CDR3 DNA sequence: TGTGCCACCGTAAGAGAAGCGGGACTGACCGGGGAGCTGTTTTTT.

This clonotype appeared many times. The chain has TRBV29-1 and TRBJ1-1; 8 positions match TRBD1. CDR3 length: 18 amino acids. V gave up 5 bases and J gave up 0 bases; unmatched junction bases: 17. Germline V gives CDR1 SQVTM, CDR2 ANQGSEA. The CDR3 loop is CSVTLGRPTGGLNTEAFF. The CDR3 nucleotides read TGCAGCGTTACCCTCGGAAGACCTACAGGGGGATTGAACACTGAAGCTTTCTTT.

This chain links TRBV2 with TRBJ1-1, with no clear D. V shed 5 bases and J shed 10 bases, with 14 bases lying between them. Germline V CDR1 and CDR2: SNHLY, FYNNEI. There are 12 residues in the CDR3. The CDR3 nucleotides read TGTGCCAGCAGTTCCCTTTTGGACGGAGCTTTCTTT. The encoded protein is CASSSLLDGAFF.

In this sample, this clonotype turned up many times. The chain combines TRBV20-1 with TRBJ2-4; D may be TRBD1 or TRBD2 (5 bases each). Trimming removed 5 bases at V and 0 bases at J, with 8 bases between. Germline V CDR1 and CDR2: DFQATT, SNEGSKA (reference sequence). CDR3 length: 13 amino acids. CDR3 sequence reads: CSAGGGAKNIQYF. CDR3 coding DNA: TGCAGTGCTGGGGGTGGAGCCAAAAACATTCAGTACTTC.

This clonotype occurred many times. The gene calls are TRBV6-1 and TRBJ1-5, with D perhaps TRBD1 (6 bases). The V and J ends lost 4 bases and 5 bases respectively, with 12 bases between them. Germline assignment: CDR1 MNHNS and CDR2 SASEGT. CDR3 length: 14 amino acids. The CDR3 sequence is CASSATPGDQPQHF. DNA for the CDR3: TGTGCCAGCAGTGCCACACCAGGGGATCAGCCCCAGCATTTT.

In nucleotides, the CDR3 is TGCAGTGCTACTGCGGCCAACCTCCAAGAGACCCAGTACTTC. The encoded protein is CSATAANLQETQYF. J is TRBJ2-5 and V is TRBV20-1; the D is unclear. Per germline, CDR1 DFQATT and CDR2 SNEGSKA (reference sequence). The CDR3 length is 14 residues. The V end was cut by 4 bases, the J end by 1 base, with 13 bases between.

This clonotype occurred many times. The chain joins TRBV20-1 to TRBJ2-7; TRBD2 matches at 7 bases. The CDR3 sequence is 14 residues long. From germline, CDR1 is DFQATT and CDR2 SNEGSKA (reference sequence). V trimming: 0 bases; J trimming: 4 bases; junction bases outside the gene matches: 6. CDR3 region: CSARDRTSFYEQYF. The CDR3 DNA reads as TGCAGTGCTAGAGATCGGACTAGTTTTTACGAGCAGTACTTC.

V gene TRBV7-8 combines with J gene TRBJ1-5; 8 nucleotides line up with TRBD1. The CDR3 consists of 13 residues. Trimming removed 5 bases from V and 6 bases from J; junction bases left unmatched: 3. The germline CDR1 and CDR2 sequences are SGHVS and FQNEAQ. CDR3 DNA sequence: TGTGCCAGCAGCGCAGGGGGCGTTCAGCCCCAGCATTTT. It specifies CASSAGGVQPQHF.

This clonotype was picked up many times. V is TRBV3-1 and J is TRBJ1-6, with D perhaps matching TRBD1 (5 bases). The CDR3 runs to 14 residues. In germline, CDR1 is LGHDT, CDR2 YNNKEL (reference sequence). Trimming cost V 5 bases and J 6 bases, with 11 bases left between them. CDR3 residues: CASSGASRNSPLHF. For the CDR3, the DNA is TGTGCCAGCAGCGGGGCCAGCCGTAATTCACCCCTCCACTTT. The full variable domain, rest sourced from reference TRBV3-1 and TRBJ1-6, is DTAVSQTPKYLVTQMGNDKSIKCEQNLGHDTMYWYKQDSKKFLKIMFSYNNKELIINETVPNRFSPKSPDKAHLNLHINSLELGDSAVYFCASSGASRNSPLHFGNGTRLTVT.

This clonotype was seen ten or more times. V and J are TRBV12-3 or TRBV12-4 and TRBJ2-2; D ambiguous. Trimming removed 8 bases from V and 2 bases from J, with 9 bases in between. The CDR3 extends over 13 amino acids. CDR3 DNA sequence: TGTGCCAGCGCCGCTTTCAACACCGGGGAGCTGTTTTTT. It translates to CASAAFNTGELFF.

At least ten counts were recorded for this clonotype. The rearrangement joins TRBV28 to TRBJ2-7; 8 bases fit TRBD1. CDR1 is MDHEN and CDR2 is SYDVKM in the germline V gene. The CDR3 extends over 14 amino acids. The V segment lost 5 bases and the J segment 4 bases; nucleotides outside the gene matches: 7. CDR3: CASSLGQAPYEQYF. The DNA for the CDR3 is TGTGCCAGCAGTCTGGGACAGGCGCCGTACGAGCAGTACTTC.

The rearrangement uses TRBV18 and TRBJ1-1, with TRBD1 matching 7 bases. The CDR3 runs to 15 residues. CDR1 and CDR2 (germline): KGHSH, LQKENI. With 5 bases clipped from V and 4 bases from J, the junction kept 10 bases outside the gene matches. CDR3 nucleotide sequence: TGTGCCAGCTCAGACGGGGAGGGGGCGGCCACTGAAGCTTTCTTT. Residues: CASSDGEGAATEAFF. Complete variable domain (other parts from reference TRBV18 and TRBJ1-1): NAGVMQNPRHLVRRRGQEARLRCSPMKGHSHVYWYRQLPEEGLKFMVYLQKENIIDESGMPKERFSAEFPKEGPSILRIQQVVRGDSAAYFCASSDGEGAATEAFFGQGTRLTVV.

In its sample, this clonotype was seen a few times. The rearrangement links TRBV6-4 to TRBJ1-2; D uncertain. The CDR3 length is 14 residues. Trimming stripped 3 bases from V and 2 bases from J, with 10 bases between. CDR1 and CDR2 (germline): MRHNA, SNTAGT. The CDR3, as DNA: TGTGCCAGCAGTGATGGACGGGGAAACTATGGCTACACCTTC. Protein product: CASSDGRGNYGYTF.

This clonotype has a count of ten or more. The rearrangement uses TRBV6-5 and TRBJ2-5; D gene ambiguous. The CDR3 sequence is 16 residues long. The V gene's germline CDR1 is MNHEY and CDR2 SVGAGI. Trimming took off 0 bases at V and 5 bases at J, with 16 bases between the two ends. As DNA, the CDR3 is TGTGCCAGCAGTTACTCGAGCAACTCGATTGTGGAGACCCAGTACTTC. Translating it yields CASSYSSNSIVETQYF.

The table lists this clonotype with many counts. The CDR3 end shows no conserved phenylalanine or tryptophan, and so a read error is likely. The V gene is TRBV12-3 or TRBV12-4, the J gene TRBJ1-1; D not resolved. V lost 6 bases and J 1 base, leaving 12 bases between the germline ends. This CDR3 is built from 14 residues. Here the CDR3 reads CASSALPQNTEAFV. The CDR3 nucleotides read TGTGCCAGCAGCGCCCTACCACAGAACACTGAAGCTTTCGTT.

This clonotype was recorded many times. The chain combines TRBV6-2 or TRBV6-3 with TRBJ2-7; D unresolved. The length of the CDR3 is 16 residues. Germline V CDR1 and CDR2: MNHEY, SVGEGT. V was shortened by 7 bases and J by 1 base, with 20 bases between the two germline ends. Here the CDR3 reads CASNSIEQPSSYEQYF. The CDR3 nucleotides read TGTGCCAGCAACTCTATCGAACAACCAAGTTCCTACGAGCAGTACTTC.

The CDR3 reads CATADQGGPGQPQHF. CDR3 in DNA: TGTGCCACCGCAGATCAGGGGGGCCCAGGGCAGCCCCAGCATTTT. The chain combines TRBV19 with TRBJ1-5, with 7 bases matching TRBD1. This CDR3 is 15 amino acids long. V lost 10 bases, J lost 7 bases, and 16 bases stayed unmatched. Germline CDR1 reads LNHDA; CDR2 reads SQIVND (reference sequence).

This clonotype has a count of ten or more. The chain recombines TRBV11-1 with TRBJ1-6, with TRBD1 as a possible D gene (5 bases). V lost 2 bases to trimming and J lost 8 bases, with 19 bases between them. The CDR3 covers 17 residues. Looked up from germline, CDR1 is SGHAT and CDR2 is FQDESV (reference sequence). The CDR3 nucleotides read TGTGCCAGCAGCTTACGTCGACCTGCTCGGGGGGATTCACCCCTCCACTTT. Amino acids: CASSLRRPARGDSPLHF. The full variable domain, rest sourced from reference TRBV11-1 and TRBJ1-6, is EAEVAQSPRYKITEKSQAVAFWCDPISGHATLYWYRQILGQGPELLVQFQDESVVDDSQLPKDRFSAERLKGVDSTLKIQPAELGDSAMYLCASSLRRPARGDSPLHFGNGTRLTVT.

This clonotype occurred many times. The rearrangement joins TRBV20-1 to TRBJ2-7, with 13 bases aligning to TRBD2. The CDR3 length is 15 residues. J gave up 7 bases and V 6 bases, and 12 bases lay outside the gene matches. Germline assignment: CDR1 DFQATT and CDR2 SNEGSKA (reference sequence). This chain's CDR3 is CSAPPRTSGSKEQYF. Written as DNA, the CDR3 is TGCAGTGCCCCCCCCCGGACTAGCGGGAGTAAAGAGCAGTACTTC.

This clonotype occurred many times. The rearrangement links TRBV7-6 to TRBJ2-7, with TRBD2 identical over 8 bases. There are 14 residues in the CDR3. J was trimmed by 5 bases and V by 5 bases; bases with no gene match: 8. Germline CDR1 and CDR2: SGHVS and FNYEAQ. CDR3 sequence reads: CASSTPGGAHEQYF. CDR3 nucleotide sequence: TGTGCCAGCAGCACCCCCGGGGGGGCCCACGAGCAGTACTTC.

This clonotype was observed many times. The chain combines TRBV29-1 with TRBJ2-5; no clear D gene. The V end was cut by 3 bases, the J end by 0 bases, with 8 bases between. The CDR3 runs 13 residues. Germline V CDR1 and CDR2: SQVTM, ANQGSEA. This CDR3 reads CSVDWTDQETQYF. Written as DNA, the CDR3 is TGCAGCGTTGATTGGACGGACCAAGAGACCCAGTACTTC. The whole variable domain, remainder taken from reference TRBV29-1 and TRBJ2-5, is SAVISQKPSRDICQRGTSLTIQCQVDSQVTMMFWYRQQPGQSLTLIATANQGSEATYESGFVIDKFPISRPNLTFSTLTVSNMSPEDSSIYLCSVDWTDQETQYFGPGTRLLVL.

The sample holds many counts of this clonotype. The V and J genes are TRBV6-5 and TRBJ2-5; TRBD1 aligns across 12 bases. Trimming took 7 bases from V and 6 from J; bases not matched to a gene: 15. CDR1 and CDR2 (germline): MNHEY, SVGAGI. This CDR3 has 17 residues. In nucleotides, the CDR3 is TGTGCCAGCACACTTAATGCCGGGACAGGGGGCCAGAAGACCCAGTACTTC. This codes for CASTLNAGTGGQKTQYF.

This clonotype was detected ten times or more. The chain employs TRBV12-3 or TRBV12-4 and TRBJ2-5; D is unresolved. Trimming shortened V by 3 bases and J by 4 bases, and 6 bases separated the two germline ends. The CDR3 consists of 12 residues. The DNA for the CDR3 is TGTGCCAGCAGTTTTGGTGCAGAGACCCAGTACTTC. It encodes CASSFGAETQYF.

This chain joins TRBV9 and TRBJ1-5; TRBD1 might be the D (5 bases). The CDR3 loop spans 14 amino acids. V was pared by 0 bases and J by 4 bases, with 8 bases between. Germline V gene sequence: CDR1 SGDLS, CDR2 YYNGEE. CDR3 in amino acids: CASSVGPGNQPQHF. In nucleotides, the CDR3 is TGTGCCAGCAGCGTAGGACCAGGGAATCAGCCCCAGCATTTT.

This clonotype was detected ten times or more. The chain links TRBV28 to TRBJ2-7; D possibly matches TRBD1 or TRBD2 (5 bases each). This CDR3 contains 18 residues. Trimming stripped 3 bases from V and 4 bases from J, with 25 bases between. Germline V gene lookup returns CDR1 MDHEN and CDR2 SYDVKM. The CDR3 protein is CASSFFLGGAGRRYEQYF. The CDR3 DNA sequence: TGTGCCAGCAGTTTCTTTTTGGGTGGCGCAGGGAGAAGATACGAGCAGTACTTC.